The following is a TCR beta chain sequence with its context. Its specificity is unknown. It was with a sample-barcoded 5' primer and a J-beta primer mix that a second PCR of roughly 6 to 11 cycles was run. Carrying 12 random nucleotides, a template-switch adaptor labeled each individual cDNA molecule. Every individual sample yielded 2.5 million or more paired-end reads (each containing CDR3). TCRdb redid the calling of the 5' RACE reads with MiXCR, one entry per CDR3 protein. Of some 780,000 distinct CDR3 sequences detected, around 50% appear once; the ten largest clones hold about 26%. The data derive from a study of blood T cells in healthy people across ages. Study-wide context: Template switching retrieved approximately one barcoded beta molecule for each two T cells.

General study findings and limits: It was the long-lived donors that had more naive CD4+ cells and higher diversity than aged donors.

This CDR3 contains 13 residues. CDR1 and CDR2 from the germline V gene are LGHDT and YNNKEL (reference sequence). This chain uses TRBV3-1 with TRBJ2-7; D is unclear. Judging by the DNA end, TRBJ2-5 fits better; the J call may be wrong. The sample comprised blood. The clonotype comes from a middle-aged man in good health. The CDR3 DNA sequence: TGTGCCAGCACCCGACGACGCGGAGAGACCCAGTACTTC. Amino acid sequence: CASTRRRGETQYF.